These 14 T cell receptor beta chains came from one sample sequenced in a study of cytomegalovirus exposure and HLA in healthy donors. With 60 Vbeta and 13 Jbeta primers, the PCR was carried out. The data were produced by immunoSEQ multiplex PCR, yet TCRdb's version contains in-frame clones alone and is incomplete. The sample consists of fewer than 180,000 clones, 79% of them appearing once. The sequenced sample was PBMCs. These receptors were collected from a man aged 50 or older in good health and CMV-seropositive.

V usage is TRBV6-5 and J usage is TRBJ2-2; D is possibly TRBD1 (5 bases). CDR3 length: 14 amino acids. Deletions cut 8 bases from V and 5 bases from J, with 15 bases between. Germline V gives CDR1 MNHEY, CDR2 SVGAGI. The CDR3 loop reads CASVKQGSTGELFF. As DNA, the CDR3 is TGTGCCAGCGTAAAGCAGGGAAGTACCGGGGAGCTGTTTTTT.

This rearrangement joins TRBV7-2 to TRBJ2-6; D may be TRBD1 (5 bases). Per germline, CDR1 SGHTA and CDR2 FQGNSA. The CDR3 is 16 residues long. The ends were cut back, 5 bases at V and 3 bases at J, with 14 bases in the middle. CDR3 in DNA: TGTGCCAGCAGCGGCAGGGTTATCGGTGGGGCCAACGTCCTGACTTTC. This translates into CASSGRVIGGANVLTF. The whole variable domain, filled in from reference TRBV7-2 and TRBJ2-6, reads GAGVSQSPSNKVTEKGKDVELRCDPISGHTALYWYRQSLGQGLEFLIYFQGNSAPDKSGLPSDRFSAERTGGSVSTLTIQRTQQEDSAVYLCASSGRVIGGANVLTFGAGSRLTVL.

This clone was detected a few times. This rearrangement joins TRBV28 to TRBJ2-5; 10 nucleotides match TRBD2. Germline CDR1 MDHEN, CDR2 SYDVKM. J gave up 5 bases and V 2 bases, and 2 bases lay outside the gene matches. The CDR3 length is 14 residues. This CDR3 is CASSLPAGGETQYF. CDR3 DNA sequence: TGTGCCAGCAGTTTACCAGCGGGAGGGGAGACCCAGTACTTC.

The V call is TRBV18, the J call TRBJ2-3; no definite D call. Trimming left V 5 bases short and J 3 bases short, with 12 bases between. Germline V gene lookup returns CDR1 KGHSH and CDR2 LQKENI. The CDR3 is 14 amino acids. The CDR3 protein is CASSVTAQTDTQYF. Here the CDR3 DNA reads TGTGCCAGCTCAGTGACTGCGCAAACAGATACGCAGTATTTT.

The genes are TRBV2 and TRBJ2-2; D possibly corresponds to TRBD2 (6 bases). Germline loops: CDR1 SNHLY, CDR2 FYNNEI. Trimming took 8 bases from V and 4 from J, leaving 14 bases between them. This CDR3 is built from 14 residues. This CDR3 reads CASLDGGRTGELFF. DNA of the CDR3: TGTGCCAGCCTGGACGGAGGGCGCACCGGGGAGCTGTTTTTT. Complete variable domain (other parts from reference TRBV2 and TRBJ2-2): EPEVTQTPSHQVTQMGQEVILRCVPISNHLYFYWYRQILGQKVEFLVSFYNNEISEKSEIFDDQFSVERPDGSNFTLKIRSTKLEDSAMYFCASLDGGRTGELFFGEGSRLTVL.

The J gene is TRBJ1-5, the V gene TRBV15; 10 bases align to TRBD1. V shed 7 bases, J shed 4 bases, and the junction held 4 bases outside the gene matches. Germline values: CDR1 LNHNV, CDR2 YYDKDF (reference sequence). The CDR3 is 14 residues long. CDR3 amino acids: CATKEDRGNQPQHF. The CDR3 region has the DNA TGTGCCACCAAGGAGGACAGGGGGAATCAGCCCCAGCATTTT.

The chain uses TRBV4-1 and TRBJ2-7; 10 bases fit TRBD1. The CDR3 consists of 15 residues. Germline CDR1 and CDR2: MGHRA and YSYEKL. V lost 1 base, J lost 7 bases, and 7 bases stayed unmatched. CDR3 nucleotides: TGCGCCAGCAGCCAAGCTCCGGGACAGGGGAGAGAGCAGTACTTC. Encoded protein: CASSQAPGQGREQYF.

V and J are TRBV2 and TRBJ2-1, with TRBD2 matching over 8 bases. V shed 5 bases and J 4 bases; nucleotides not matched to a gene: 10. The CDR3 spans 16 residues. The germline gives CDR1 SNHLY, CDR2 FYNNEI. This CDR3 reads CASSSRGRTAYNEQFF. DNA for the CDR3: TGTGCCAGCAGTTCCCGCGGGAGGACGGCTTACAATGAGCAGTTCTTC.

This clone has at least ten counts. This chain connects TRBV6-1 to TRBJ1-1; D is perhaps TRBD1 (5 bases). The germline V and J ends were trimmed by 4 bases and 1 base, with 10 bases remaining between them. The CDR3 is 14 residues long. Germline CDR1 is MNHNS and CDR2 is SASEGT. CDR3 loop: CASSVREENTEAFF. As DNA, the CDR3 is TGTGCCAGCAGTGTCAGGGAGGAGAACACTGAAGCTTTCTTT.

The CDR3 DNA reads TGCGCCAGCAGCTTAAAAGCGGGACTGGCCTACAATGAGCAGTTCTTC. Translated, it gives CASSLKAGLAYNEQFF. The rearrangement links TRBV5-1 to TRBJ2-1; 7 positions agree with TRBD2. V lost 2 bases to trimming and J lost 2 bases; unmatched junction nucleotides: 7. CDR3 length: 16 amino acids. Germline V gives CDR1 SGHRS, CDR2 YFSETQ.

The chain links TRBV5-1 to TRBJ2-5, with D possibly matching TRBD2 (5 bases). Between the trimmed V and J ends, which lost 4 bases and 0 bases, there was a span of 10 bases. In germline, CDR1 is SGHRS, CDR2 YFSETQ. The length of the CDR3 is 14 residues. The CDR3 loop reads CASSRDSYQETQYF. The CDR3 bases are TGCGCCAGCAGCCGGGATTCGTACCAAGAGACCCAGTACTTC.

The chain uses TRBV29-1 and TRBJ2-3; 8 bases are a match to TRBD2. The CDR3 spans 14 residues. J was trimmed by 4 bases and V by 5 bases; bases with no gene match: 8. Germline V gene lookup returns CDR1 SQVTM and CDR2 ANQGSEA. In nucleotides, the CDR3 is TGCAGCGTTCCCAAGAGGACTAGCTCAGATACGCAGTATTTT. It is translated as CSVPKRTSSDTQYF.

This clone has a handful of counts. The chain recombines TRBV28 with TRBJ1-1; 8 bases are a match to TRBD1. After removal of 5 bases from V and 1 base from J, the junction contained 15 bases not matched to a gene. This CDR3 contains 18 residues. Germline assignment: CDR1 MDHEN and CDR2 SYDVKM. CDR3 bases: TGTGCCAGCAGTACACAAATAACAGGGGGTAAGGAGAACACTGAAGCTTTCTTT. Protein sequence: CASSTQITGGKENTEAFF.

The chain employs TRBV18 and TRBJ1-4, with TRBD1 matching over 7 bases. Germline loops: CDR1 KGHSH, CDR2 LQKENI. CDR3 length: 14 amino acids. V trimming: 7 bases; J trimming: 7 bases; junction bases outside the gene matches: 9. The CDR3 protein is CASFTDRESEKLFF. The CDR3 DNA reads TGTGCCAGCTTTACTGACAGGGAAAGTGAAAAACTGTTTTTT.